This T cell receptor beta chain was identified in a study of T cells after yellow fever vaccination. Study as a whole: Where fractions had low cell numbers, libraries were prepared from them with the SMART-Seq v4 Ultra Low Input RNA kit. Regarding the study as a whole: The bulk population could contribute abundant contaminating clonotypes to FACS-sorted repertoires. Boosting was followed by the reappearance of most primary-vaccination clones (just under 97% CD4, about 90% CD8).

This clonotype was recorded a few times. Its antigen is still unknown. 5'RACE template switching generated TCR cDNA, adding a universal primer site and UMIs. One entry per CDR3 protein results from TCRdb running MiXCR on the 5' RACE reads. Of 360,000 or so distinct CDR3 sequences in the sample, 11% were seen once. This CDR3 has 15 amino acids. The germline V and J ends were trimmed by 3 bases and 1 base, with 12 bases remaining between them. Source: PBMCs, taken on the day of the first yellow fever vaccination. This clonotype originated in a man between 18 and 35 years old who received the YFV17D yellow fever vaccine. The rearrangement uses TRBV12-3 or TRBV12-4 and TRBJ2-5, with D unclear. In DNA, the CDR3 is TGTGCCAGCAGTTTTATAGGAGAAATCCAAGAGACCCAGTACTTC. Its protein product is CASSFIGEIQETQYF.